This T cell receptor (beta chain) was recovered during a study of cytomegalovirus exposure and HLA in healthy donors. The length of the CDR3 is 13 residues. Germline trimming cut 6 bases from V and 5 bases from J; bases unmatched to any gene: 5. Germline loops: CDR1 SEHNR, CDR2 FQNEAQ (reference sequence). Primers for the PCR totalled 60 Vbeta and 13 Jbeta. Clones were sequenced by immunoSEQ multiplex PCR, and TCRdb holds only the in-frame ones, with some missing. This table lists roughly 120,000 clones. The clonotype comes from a middle-aged man in good health and CMV-seropositive. The chain has TRBV7-9 and TRBJ2-5; 8 bases map to TRBD1. Sequenced material: PBMCs. The CDR3 DNA reads as TGTGCCAGCAGAGCTACAGGGGGTGAGACCCAGTACTTC. As protein: CASRATGGETQYF. Together with reference TRBV7-9 and TRBJ2-5, the CDR3 gives the full variable domain: DTGVSQNPRHKITKRGQNVTFRCDPISEHNRLYWYRQTLGQGPEFLTYFQNEAQLEKSRLLSDRFSAERPKGSFSTLEIQRTEQGDSAMYLCASRATGGETQYFGPGTRLLVL.